This TCR beta chain was identified during a study of blood T cell repertoires in COVID-19 (dated by TCRdb to about 2020). Regarding the research as a whole: The collaborator samples originated in the United States, Italy and Spain and spanned the acute and convalescent phases of COVID-19. The material from the prospective study consisted of cDNA or gDNA derived from T cells, B-cell-depleted T cells, or PBMCs. Subjects who had been exposed to COVID-19, were actively infected with it, or had recovered from it provided the deeply sampled blood TCRbeta repertoires that made up the dataset. The repertoires were released in a freely available public database meant as a resource for research on the immune response to SARS-CoV-2. Samples were obtained from the ongoing ImmuneRACE study (first 160 participants) and from 1,254 subjects provided by 6 global collaborators. Nearly every sample came with metadata listing a de-identified subject ID, COVID-19 status, age in years and sex. Where available, HLA class I and class II types were obtained from metadata supplied by the sample provider rather than from assay-based typing. General conclusions and limits of the study: The quantity of clinical and demographic metadata differed by source and by participant and was supplied without curation.

A remark on this clone: Its antigen is unknown. No clone much larger than this one lies a single base away; base qualities are absent.

The collaborating institutions used their own protocols to collect whole blood in K2EDTA tubes. Collaborator samples were shipped for TCRbeta analysis as frozen whole blood, isolated PBMCs, or DNA extracted from either sample type. Spanning cysteine to phenylalanine, the CDR3 consists of 19 amino acids. CDR3 DNA is the only sequence kept; it has 57 bases, read in frame from the first base. The junction shows trimming of 0 bases on V and 0 bases on J, and the gene matches do not reach 8 bases of it. The germline V gene (reference sequence) provides CDR1 LGHDT and CDR2 YNNKEL. TCRbeta CDR3 regions were amplified from genomic DNA using the immunoSEQ Assay, a bias-controlled multiplex PCR. As for the original processing: The number of nucleated cells in each sample was estimated from the amplification of reference gene primers within the assay. To quantify the absolute abundance of each unique TCRbeta CDR3 rearrangement, sequence reads were collapsed and filtered. For each sample, productive Simpson clonality was calculated as the square root of Simpson's diversity index over productive rearrangements. The table was pulled from immuneACCESS by TCRdb, which kept in-frame rearrangements only. Such tables lose some clones; where checked, under half of the loss comes from unresolved V genes, and the rest has no known cause. V and J calls and clone size are as listed in that table; D and trimming were resolved from the DNA. The sample table holds fewer than 110,000 clones, of which approximately 90% were seen once. The top ten clonotypes cover 6.8% of the sample.

The receptor was derived from a man aged 50-59 years with active or convalescent COVID-19. The rearranged segments are TRBV3-1 (or the pseudogene TRBV3-2) and TRBJ1-6; the junction holds 7 bases that match TRBD1. The sample consisted of peripheral blood. This receptor has the CDR3 CASSQDWTGQSSYNSPLHF. The sequence in DNA is TGTGCCAGCAGCCAAGATTGGACGGGACAGAGCTCCTATAATTCACCCCTCCACTTT.